Listed here are 26 T cell receptor beta chains from one sample, sequenced in a study of early T cells in non-severe SARS-CoV-2 infection. TCRdb ran MiXCR on the 5' RACE reads and lists one entry per CDR3 protein. The data show 90,000 or so distinct CDR3 sequences, under 15% seen once. Sample: whole blood. These receptors came from an adult who was a healthcare worker with PCR-confirmed SARS-CoV-2 infection or an uninfected control (not recorded which).

This clonotype was observed a handful of times. The CDR3 bases are TGTGCCAGCAGCCCTCGGTTTTACGAGCAGTACTTC. Protein: CASSPRFYEQYF. The chain is built from TRBV7-2 and TRBJ2-7; D is undetermined. Trimming stripped 5 bases from V and 4 bases from J, with 9 bases between. CDR3 length equals 12 residues. In germline, CDR1 is SGHTA, CDR2 FQGNSA.

The V and J genes are TRBV28 and TRBJ1-4; D gene uncertain. The CDR3 is made up of 13 amino acids. Trimming took off 8 bases at V and 7 bases at J, with 14 bases between the two ends. Germline lookup yields CDR1 MDHEN and CDR2 SYDVKM. CDR3: CASHVATGEKLFF. CDR3 DNA sequence: TGTGCCAGCCACGTGGCGACGGGTGAAAAACTGTTTTTT.

This clonotype was seen repeatedly, ten times or more. J is TRBJ2-1 and V is TRBV6-6; TRBD1 aligns across 8 bases. J gave up 9 bases and V 6 bases, and 16 bases lay outside the gene matches. The CDR3 spans 16 residues. The V gene's germline CDR1 is MNHNY and CDR2 SVGAGI (reference sequence). As DNA, the CDR3 is TGTGCCAGCAGCCACTCACCGGGACAGGCCCCGGGTGAGCAGTTCTTC. Translating it yields CASSHSPGQAPGEQFF.

This clonotype came up many times. The rearrangement uses TRBV28 and TRBJ2-1, with 11 positions matching TRBD2. The V segment lost 6 bases and the J segment 4 bases; nucleotides outside the gene matches: 2. The CDR3 spans 14 residues. CDR1 and CDR2 (germline): MDHEN, SYDVKM. CDR3 sequence: CASRASGGYNEQFF. In nucleotides, the CDR3 is TGTGCCAGCAGAGCTAGCGGGGGGTACAATGAGCAGTTCTTC.

CDR3 bases: TGTGCCAGCAGCCAAGACAGGCCGTTCTACGAGCAGTACTTC. As protein: CASSQDRPFYEQYF. The V gene is TRBV3-1, the J gene TRBJ2-7; no firm D call. Germline-derived CDR1 and CDR2 are LGHDT and YNNKEL (reference sequence). The CDR3 consists of 14 residues. The V end lost 0 bases, the J end lost 3 bases, and 9 bases lay between the germline ends.

The chain employs TRBV27 and TRBJ2-5; D remains ambiguous. The germline CDR1 and CDR2 sequences are MNHEY and SMNVEV (reference sequence). The CDR3 runs to 15 residues. Trimming stripped 3 bases from V and 1 base from J, with 12 bases between. CDR3 protein: CASSLTHGTQETQYF. The DNA for the CDR3 is TGTGCCAGCAGTTTGACACACGGTACCCAAGAGACCCAGTACTTC.

This clonotype has at least ten counts. This sequence joins TRBV29-1 and TRBJ1-1; maybe TRBD1 (6 bases). The germline V and J ends were trimmed by 4 bases and 1 base, with 7 bases remaining between them. Germline-derived CDR1 and CDR2 are SQVTM and ANQGSEA. The CDR3 runs to 12 residues. This chain's CDR3 is CSVGRGNTEAFF. CDR3 nucleotide sequence: TGCAGCGTTGGCAGGGGGAACACTGAAGCTTTCTTT.

This clonotype was seen repeatedly, ten times or more. The chain has TRBV7-6 and TRBJ1-1, with 7 positions matching TRBD1. The CDR3 is 13 amino acids. J gave up 4 bases and V 5 bases, and 4 bases lay outside the gene matches. CDR1 is SGHVS, CDR2 FNYEAQ, per germline. This chain's CDR3 is CASSRQGATEAFF. CDR3 coding DNA: TGTGCCAGCAGCCGACAGGGAGCCACTGAAGCTTTCTTT.

The rearrangement links TRBV9 to TRBJ2-5, with no clear D. The germline gives CDR1 SGDLS, CDR2 YYNGEE. This CDR3 spans 15 amino acids. Trimming took off 0 bases at V and 3 bases at J, with 12 bases between the two ends. CDR3: CASSVDLGHEETQYF. CDR3 sequence (DNA): TGTGCCAGCAGCGTAGACCTAGGGCACGAAGAGACCCAGTACTTC.

The chain links TRBV4-1 to TRBJ2-7; 7 nucleotides match TRBD1. CDR1 is MGHRA, CDR2 YSYEKL, per germline. V dropped 2 bases and J dropped 7; count of bases not matched to a gene: 8. This CDR3 contains 14 residues. The CDR3 coding sequence is TGCGCCAGCAGCCAATACACAGGGGTATATGAGCAGTACTTC. It translates to CASSQYTGVYEQYF.

V gene TRBV2 combines with J gene TRBJ2-7; no definite D call. Germline CDR1 SNHLY, CDR2 FYNNEI. The CDR3 has 12 residues. Trimming shortened V by 6 bases and J by 0 bases, and 6 bases separated the two germline ends. The CDR3 DNA is TGTGCCAGCAGACCTGACTCCTACGAGCAGTACTTC. Translated, it gives CASRPDSYEQYF.

This clonotype showed up just a few times. The chain uses TRBV12-3 or TRBV12-4 and TRBJ1-3; a weak D match, TRBD1 (6 bases). V shed 6 bases and J shed 6 bases, with 18 bases lying between them. There are 15 residues in the CDR3. This CDR3 reads CASSQLTGPENTIYF. CDR3 coding DNA: TGTGCCAGCAGCCAACTTACAGGGCCAGAAAACACCATATATTTT.

This chain uses TRBV27 with TRBJ2-2, with a tentative D call TRBD2 (5 bases). Germline CDR1 reads MNHEY; CDR2 reads SMNVEV (reference sequence). Trimming shortened V by 1 base and J by 6 bases, and 9 bases separated the two germline ends. This CDR3 comprises 14 residues. CDR3 sequence (DNA): TGTGCCAGCAGTTTATACCGGGGAGCCGGGGAGCTGTTTTTT. Protein sequence: CASSLYRGAGELFF.

This clonotype was seen a few times. This CDR3 is CASSSDHEQFF. CDR3 in DNA: TGTGCCAGCAGTTCGGACCATGAGCAGTTCTTC. The J gene is TRBJ2-1, the V gene TRBV2; unclear D gene. This CDR3 spans 11 amino acids. Trimming shortened V by 5 bases and J by 8 bases, and 7 bases separated the two germline ends. Germline V lookup: CDR1 SNHLY, CDR2 FYNNEI.

Only a few counts were recorded for this clonotype. The chain uses TRBV19 and TRBJ1-5; perhaps TRBD1 as D (6 bases). The CDR3 length is 15 residues. In germline, CDR1 is LNHDA, CDR2 SQIVND (reference sequence). With 3 bases removed from V and 3 bases from J, the gap between germline ends came to 12 bases. The CDR3 DNA reads TGTGCCAGTAGTATCTCTGGACAGAACAATCAGCCCCAGCATTTT. Its protein is CASSISGQNNQPQHF. Supplemented by reference TRBV19 and TRBJ1-5, the full variable domain reads DGGITQSPKYLFRKEGQNVTLSCEQNLNHDAMYWYRQDPGQGLRLIYYSQIVNDFQKGDIAEGYSVSREKKESFPLTVTSAQKNPTAFYLCASSISGQNNQPQHFGDGTRLSIL.

This clonotype has more than one count but fewer than ten. The chain recombines TRBV30 with TRBJ1-1; a possible D gene is TRBD1 (6 bases). V gave up 3 bases and J gave up 6 bases, with 11 bases separating them. CDR1 is GTSNPN and CDR2 is SVGIG in the germline V gene (reference sequence). This CDR3 contains 12 residues. The CDR3: CAWSMGAAEAFF. The CDR3 DNA is TGTGCCTGGAGCATGGGGGCGGCTGAAGCTTTCTTT.

There are a few counts of this clonotype. The V gene is TRBV2, the J gene TRBJ2-6; D unclear. Germline V gene data show CDR1 as SNHLY and CDR2 as FYNNEI. The CDR3 contains 14 residues. Trimming took 6 bases from V and 4 from J, leaving 10 bases between them. The CDR3 sequence is CASSGLRGANVLTF. Written as DNA, the CDR3 is TGTGCCAGCAGCGGGCTGAGAGGGGCCAACGTCCTGACTTTC.

This clonotype was found many times. The rearrangement joins TRBV9 to TRBJ2-7; unclear D gene. The CDR3 extends over 13 amino acids. CDR1 is SGDLS, CDR2 YYNGEE, per germline. Trimming left V 3 bases short and J 1 base short, with 8 bases between. CDR3 nucleotide sequence: TGTGCCAGCAGCGAGGGCAGATCCTACGAGCAGTACTTC. Translating gives CASSEGRSYEQYF.

This clonotype came up many times. V and J are TRBV29-1 and TRBJ1-4; D gene ambiguous. The CDR3 runs to 13 residues. The germline CDR1 and CDR2 sequences are SQVTM and ANQGSEA. V lost 3 bases and J 8 bases, leaving 13 bases between the germline ends. In DNA, the CDR3 is TGCAGCGTTGAGGCGGCCTTTGGAGAAAAACTGTTTTTT. Translated, it gives CSVEAAFGEKLFF.

The chain is built from TRBV29-1 and TRBJ1-1, with D perhaps TRBD1 (6 bases). The V and J ends lost 5 bases and 6 bases respectively, with 16 bases between them. CDR3 length: 13 amino acids. The V gene's germline CDR1 is SQVTM and CDR2 ANQGSEA. The CDR3 is CSVNDRLMAEAFF. The CDR3 region has the DNA TGCAGCGTTAACGACAGGCTGATGGCTGAAGCTTTCTTT.

This clonotype was counted between two and nine times. The chain uses TRBV7-7 and TRBJ2-1, with 8 bases lining up with TRBD1. In germline, CDR1 is SSHAT, CDR2 FNYEAQ (reference sequence). This CDR3 is built from 13 residues. V lost 3 bases, J lost 6 bases, and 1 base stayed unmatched. Here the CDR3 DNA reads TGTGCCAGCAGCTTGACAGGGGCCAATGAGCAGTTCTTC. Amino acid sequence: CASSLTGANEQFF.

J is TRBJ2-4 and V is TRBV6-5, with 7 nucleotides matching TRBD1. V trimming: 0 bases; J trimming: 1 base; junction bases outside the gene matches: 6. The V gene's germline CDR1 is MNHEY and CDR2 SVGAGI. This CDR3 region has 17 residues. CDR3 residues: CASSYSWVDRAKNIQYF. DNA for the CDR3: TGTGCCAGCAGTTACTCATGGGTGGACAGGGCCAAAAACATTCAGTACTTC.

This clonotype was recorded many times. This chain links TRBV11-2 with TRBJ2-3; TRBD2 aligns across 7 bases. The germline CDR1 and CDR2 sequences are SGHAT and FQNNGV. This CDR3 region has 15 residues. Losses at the gene ends were 5 bases for V and 8 bases for J; bases not matched to a gene: 13. In DNA form, the CDR3 reads TGTGCCAGCAGCCCCGCCGGGACTAAAGCAGTTACGCAGTATTTT. This encodes CASSPAGTKAVTQYF. Combining the CDR3 with reference TRBV11-2 and TRBJ2-3 gives the whole variable domain EAGVAQSPRYKIIEKRQSVAFWCNPISGHATLYWYQQILGQGPKLLIQFQNNGVVDDSQLPKDRFSAERLKGVDSTLKIQPAKLEDSAVYLCASSPAGTKAVTQYFGPGTRLTVL.

The sample holds many counts of this clonotype. The rearrangement joins TRBV5-1 to TRBJ2-1; TRBD2 matches 11 bases. The CDR3 loop spans 16 amino acids. The germline CDR1 and CDR2 sequences are SGHRS and YFSETQ. The ends lost 1 base at V and 4 bases at J; junction bases unmatched: 4. The CDR3 DNA sequence: TGCGCCAGCAGCTTGAGTCTAGCGGGAGGATACAATGAGCAGTTCTTC. Its protein product is CASSLSLAGGYNEQFF.

This clonotype was observed a handful of times. This chain joins TRBV29-1 and TRBJ2-2, with D unclear. V lost 4 bases, J lost 1 base, and 4 bases lay in between. The V gene's germline CDR1 is SQVTM and CDR2 ANQGSEA. The CDR3 totals 12 residues. The DNA of the CDR3 is TGCAGCGTTGTGGAGAACACCGGGGAGCTGTTTTTT. Protein sequence: CSVVENTGELFF.

This clonotype came up many times. This chain joins TRBV7-2 and TRBJ2-7, with D perhaps given as TRBD1 or TRBD2 (5 bases each). V dropped 5 bases and J dropped 6 bases, with 23 bases sitting between them. Germline values: CDR1 SGHTA, CDR2 FQGNSA. This CDR3 spans 16 amino acids. Here the CDR3 reads CASSAQPGQIAGEQYF. Written as DNA, the CDR3 is TGTGCCAGCAGCGCCCAACCGGGGCAAATTGCCGGCGAGCAGTACTTC.